This T cell receptor (beta chain) comes out of a study of spatial heterogeneity in lung cancer. Study information: Each time, sequencing found more beta-chain sequences than alpha-chain sequences. Raw-read counts averaged over ten per unique TCR and UMI combination.

The CDR3 contains 15 residues. The J segment lost 5 bases and the V segment lost 3 bases, leaving 5 bases of the junction unmatched. Germline CDR1 MDHEN, CDR2 SYDVKM. Indicated time point: sample taken at primary tumor resection. The donors, fewer than 95 patients with untreated early-stage non-small cell lung cancer, provided the samples. General observations from the study: Blood showed ubiquitous tumor TCRs more often at resection than at routine follow-up.

This clonotype showed up many times. The target antigen is unknown. TCRdb ran MiXCR on the 5' RACE reads and lists one entry per CDR3 protein. The sample has 90,000 to 95,000 distinct CDR3 sequences; roughly 12% are singletons. Specimen: PBMCs, collected at surgery. This chain connects TRBV28 to TRBJ2-4; TRBD2 matches at 9 bases. The source is a male donor with early-stage non-small cell lung cancer. CDR3 coding DNA: TGTGCCAGCAGTTTGCGGGGGGGCTCCGAAAACATTCAGTACTTC. Protein product: CASSLRGGSENIQYF. The complete variable domain, with remaining parts taken from reference TRBV28 and TRBJ2-4, reads DVKVTQSSRYLVKRTGEKVFLECVQDMDHENMFWYRQDPGLGLRLIYFSYDVKMKEKGDIPEGYSVSREKKERFSLILESASTNQTSMYLCASSLRGGSENIQYFGAGTRLSVL.